This entry lists 16 T cell receptor beta chains sequenced from one sample in a study of cytomegalovirus exposure and HLA in healthy donors. Researchers ran the PCR with 60 Vbeta and 13 Jbeta primers. Measured with immunoSEQ multiplex PCR; TCRdb has only the in-frame clones, and not every one. This table has about 140,000 clones, roughly 75% appearing once. The sequencing input was PBMCs. The receptors were gathered from a man aged 35-49 years in good health and CMV-seronegative.

The chain joins TRBV28 to TRBJ1-4; D is perhaps TRBD1 (5 bases). The CDR3 sequence is 19 residues long. The ends were cut back, 5 bases at V and 3 bases at J, with 25 bases in the middle. Germline CDR1 reads MDHEN; CDR2 reads SYDVKM. CDR3 sequence reads: CASSPPPGAGKWPNEKLFF. The CDR3 nucleotides read TGTGCCAGCAGTCCCCCCCCTGGGGCAGGGAAGTGGCCTAATGAAAAACTGTTTTTT.

In regard to this clone: The sample holds other DNA sequences that translate to the same CDR3. V and J are TRBV5-6 and TRBJ1-5; no clear D gene. V was clipped by 0 bases and J by 0 bases, with 19 bases between them. Germline V gene data show CDR1 as SGHDT and CDR2 as YYEEEE. This CDR3 region has 19 residues. CDR3 sequence reads: CASSLAVGIPLSSNQPQHF. DNA for the CDR3: TGTGCCAGCAGCTTGGCAGTGGGCATCCCCTTATCTAGCAATCAGCCCCAGCATTTT.

The chain links TRBV4-1 to TRBJ2-3; 14 bases agree with TRBD2. Germline CDR1 MGHRA, CDR2 YSYEKL. The CDR3 has 18 residues. V trimming: 4 bases; J trimming: 4 bases; junction bases outside the gene matches: 10. CDR3 bases: TGCGCCAGCAGCCCCTTGACTAGCGGGGGGGCCGGGGCAGATACGCAGTATTTT. It encodes CASSPLTSGGAGADTQYF.

The gene calls are TRBV5-1 and TRBJ1-2; TRBD1 is a possible D gene (6 bases). Deletions cut 0 bases from V and 6 bases from J, with 12 bases between. The germline CDR1 and CDR2 sequences are SGHRS and YFSETQ. This CDR3 is built from 14 residues. CDR3 in amino acids: CASSLEQGVDGYTF. The CDR3 DNA follows: TGCGCCAGCAGCTTGGAACAGGGCGTAGATGGCTACACCTTC.

The chain joins TRBV28 to TRBJ2-7; no clear D. V was shortened by 2 bases and J by 3 bases, with 11 bases between the two germline ends. Germline V CDR1 and CDR2: MDHEN, SYDVKM. The CDR3 length is 14 residues. The DNA for the CDR3 is TGTGCCAGCAGTTTAGTCGTACGGAGCTACGAGCAGTACTTC. This sequence encodes CASSLVVRSYEQYF.

The gene calls are TRBV9 and TRBJ2-7, with TRBD2 as a possible D gene (7 bases). V was shortened by 6 bases and J by 3 bases, with 16 bases between the two germline ends. The CDR3 contains 14 residues. The germline V gene encodes CDR1 SGDLS and CDR2 YYNGEE. Here the CDR3 DNA reads TGTGCCAGCACCAAGGGGGAGGGGAACTACGAGCAGTACTTC. It translates to CASTKGEGNYEQYF.

The gene calls are TRBV18 and TRBJ1-4; D is ambiguous. CDR1 is KGHSH, CDR2 LQKENI, per germline. The germline V and J ends were trimmed by 6 bases and 8 bases, with 7 bases remaining between them. The CDR3 consists of 11 residues. CDR3: CASSPGEKLFF. Here the CDR3 DNA reads TGTGCCAGCTCCCCGGGGGAAAAACTGTTTTTT.

The V and J genes are TRBV7-3 and TRBJ2-5; 8 positions match TRBD1. V shed 4 bases, J shed 5 bases, and the junction held 9 bases outside the gene matches. The germline V gene encodes CDR1 SGHTA and CDR2 FQGTGA. The CDR3 extends over 15 amino acids. The CDR3: CASSSNPGGFETQYF. The CDR3 DNA reads TGTGCCAGCAGCTCTAACCCAGGGGGCTTTGAGACCCAGTACTTC. The full variable domain, in which reference TRBV7-3 and TRBJ2-5 provide the parts outside the CDR3, is GAGVSQTPSNKVTEKGKYVELRCDPISGHTALYWYRQSLGQGPEFLIYFQGTGAADDSGLPNDRFFAVRPEGSVSTLKIQRTERGDSAVYLCASSSNPGGFETQYFGPGTRLLVL.

This chain uses TRBV7-3 with TRBJ2-1; D may be TRBD2 (6 bases). This CDR3 contains 18 residues. Looked up from germline, CDR1 is SGHTA and CDR2 is FQGTGA. Trimming shortened V by 5 bases and J by 2 bases, and 22 bases separated the two germline ends. CDR3 nucleotide sequence: TGTGCCAGCAGCGCCCGCGGGGCGGCGGGGCATACCTACAATGAGCAGTTCTTC. As protein: CASSARGAAGHTYNEQFF.

V and J are TRBV18 and TRBJ1-4; D gene ambiguous. Germline values: CDR1 KGHSH, CDR2 LQKENI. The CDR3 length is 14 residues. Deletions cut 3 bases from V and 0 bases from J, with 5 bases between. CDR3 residues: CASSPQTTNEKLFF. Here the CDR3 DNA reads TGTGCCAGCTCACCGCAGACAACTAATGAAAAACTGTTTTTT.

The table lists this clone with a count of one. The gene calls are TRBV18 and TRBJ1-1; D unclear. V lost 3 bases to trimming and J lost 2 bases, with 10 bases between them. Per germline, CDR1 KGHSH and CDR2 LQKENI. The CDR3 is 14 amino acids. The CDR3 DNA reads TGTGCCAGCTCACCTAGTCAGCGAAACACTGAAGCTTTCTTT. It codes for CASSPSQRNTEAFF.

The chain employs TRBV5-6 and TRBJ2-4; D is possibly TRBD2 (5 bases). Germline-derived CDR1 and CDR2 are SGHDT and YYEEEE. CDR3 size: 16 residues. Between the trimmed V and J ends, which lost 1 base and 7 bases, there was a span of 18 bases. CDR3 loop: CASSLFPHGPGNIQYF. CDR3 nucleotides: TGTGCCAGCAGCTTGTTTCCCCACGGCCCGGGGAACATTCAGTACTTC. Full variable domain (missing parts from reference TRBV5-6 and TRBJ2-4): DAGVTQSPTHLIKTRGQQVTLRCSPKSGHDTVSWYQQALGQGPQFIFQYYEEEERQRGNFPDRFSGHQFPNYSSELNVNALLLGDSALYLCASSLFPHGPGNIQYFGAGTRLSVL.

J is TRBJ1-2 and V is TRBV11-1, with 8 bases identical to TRBD1. The length of the CDR3 is 12 residues. J was trimmed by 3 bases and V by 8 bases; bases with no gene match: 2. Per the germline V gene, CDR1 is SGHAT and CDR2 is FQDESV (reference sequence). CDR3 bases: TGTGCCAGCGGACAGGGCTACTATGGCTACACCTTC. Translating gives CASGQGYYGYTF.

This chain connects TRBV29-1 to TRBJ2-2, with a weak D call TRBD1 (5 bases). Between the trimmed V and J ends, which lost 7 bases and 6 bases, there was a span of 12 bases. Germline loops: CDR1 SQVTM, CDR2 ANQGSEA. The CDR3 loop spans 12 amino acids. The CDR3 here is CSARKGSGELFF. The CDR3 DNA follows: TGCAGCGCCAGAAAGGGGTCCGGGGAGCTGTTTTTT.

The chain couples TRBV4-1 to TRBJ2-1, with TRBD2 matching over 7 bases. Per the germline V gene, CDR1 is MGHRA and CDR2 is YSYEKL. The CDR3 loop spans 17 amino acids. J was trimmed by 3 bases and V by 0 bases; bases with no gene match: 8. CDR3 nucleotides: TGCGCCAGCAGCCAAGAGGGAGGGAGTAGACTCTACAATGAGCAGTTCTTC. It yields the protein CASSQEGGSRLYNEQFF.

This sequence joins TRBV14 and TRBJ2-4; possible D gene TRBD2, 5 bases. The CDR3 runs 12 residues. Germline CDR1 reads SGHDN; CDR2 reads FVKESK. Trimming removed 0 bases at V and 12 bases at J, with 9 bases between. CDR3 bases: TGTGCCAGCAGCCAAGATCAGGCGGGTCAGTACTTC. Encoded protein: CASSQDQAGQYF. The full variable domain, rest sourced from reference TRBV14 and TRBJ2-4, is EAGVTQFPSHSVIEKGQTVTLRCDPISGHDNLYWYRRVMGKEIKFLLHFVKESKQDESGMPNNRFLAERTGGTYSTLKVQPAELEDSGVYFCASSQDQAGQYFGAGTRLSVL.